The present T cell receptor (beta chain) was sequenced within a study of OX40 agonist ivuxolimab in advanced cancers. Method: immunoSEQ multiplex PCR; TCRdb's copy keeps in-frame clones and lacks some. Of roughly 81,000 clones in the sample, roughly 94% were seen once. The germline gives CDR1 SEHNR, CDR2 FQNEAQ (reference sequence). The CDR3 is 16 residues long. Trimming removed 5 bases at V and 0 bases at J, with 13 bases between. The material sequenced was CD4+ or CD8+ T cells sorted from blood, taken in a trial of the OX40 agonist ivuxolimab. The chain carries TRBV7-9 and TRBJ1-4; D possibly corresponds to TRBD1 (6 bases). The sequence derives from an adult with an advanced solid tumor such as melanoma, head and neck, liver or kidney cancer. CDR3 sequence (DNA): TGTGCCAGCAGCCCGACAGGTGGAGCAACTAATGAAAAACTGTTTTTT. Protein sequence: CASSPTGGATNEKLFF. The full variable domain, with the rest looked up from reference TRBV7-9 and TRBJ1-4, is DTGVSQNPRHKITKRGQNVTFRCDPISEHNRLYWYRQTLGQGPEFLTYFQNEAQLEKSRLLSDRFSAERPKGSFSTLEIQRTEQGDSAMYLCASSPTGGATNEKLFFGSGTQLSVL.